These 13 T cell receptor beta chains were sequenced from one sample in a study of T cell repertoires in cytomegalovirus infection. Each CDR3 protein gets one entry after TCRdb re-called the reads with MiXCR. The sample records hundreds of thousands of distinct CDR3 sequences, around 35% being singletons. No antigen is known for these receptors. The source was cultured PBMCs, collected from culture after CMV antigen stimulation. The receptors were gathered from a human donor in good health (CMV status not recorded). Some clones in this sample may be carry-over from other donors' samples.

The gene calls are TRBV5-4 and TRBJ2-2, with 12 nucleotides matching TRBD1. The CDR3 consists of 17 residues. The V and J ends lost 4 bases and 3 bases, in that order; junction bases with no gene match: 7. Germline V lookup: CDR1 SGHNT, CDR2 YYREEE (reference sequence). The CDR3 DNA reads as TGTGCCAGCAGCCCAACAGGGACAGGGGGCTACACCGGGGAGCTGTTTTTT. It translates to CASSPTGTGGYTGELFF.

The chain carries TRBV7-9 and TRBJ2-1; 7 nucleotides agree with TRBD2. This CDR3 is 14 amino acids long. Per germline, CDR1 SEHNR and CDR2 FQNEAQ (reference sequence). Trimming removed 3 bases from V and 8 bases from J; junction bases left unmatched: 7. The CDR3 DNA sequence: TGTGCCAGCAGCTTTCGGGACGCGGGGGATGAGCAGTTCTTC. It translates to CASSFRDAGDEQFF. The entire variable domain, with the rest obtained from reference TRBV7-9 and TRBJ2-1, is as follows: DTGVSQNPRHKITKRGQNVTFRCDPISEHNRLYWYRQTLGQGPEFLTYFQNEAQLEKSRLLSDRFSAERPKGSFSTLEIQRTEQGDSAMYLCASSFRDAGDEQFFGPGTRLTVL.

This clonotype was counted ten times or more. The chain uses TRBV7-2 and TRBJ2-2, with 9 bases matching TRBD2. This CDR3 contains 14 residues. Trimming cost V 5 bases and J 3 bases; bases outside gene matches: 1. Germline loops: CDR1 SGHTA, CDR2 FQGNSA. As DNA, the CDR3 is TGTGCCAGCAGCCCTAGCGGGGACACCGGGGAGCTGTTTTTT. It codes for CASSPSGDTGELFF.

This clonotype was counted many times. The rearrangement joins TRBV7-2 to TRBJ2-3, with 9 positions matching TRBD2. This CDR3 contains 17 residues. In germline, CDR1 is SGHTA, CDR2 FQGNSA. Trimming took 3 bases from V and 2 from J; bases not matched to a gene: 9. CDR3 coding DNA: TGTGCCAGCAGCTTTCTGACTAGCGGAGCAATCACAGATACGCAGTATTTT. Residues: CASSFLTSGAITDTQYF.

CDR3 residues: CATSRERGTDTQYF. In DNA form, the CDR3 reads TGTGCCACCAGCAGAGAACGGGGGACAGATACGCAGTATTTT. The rearrangement joins TRBV15 to TRBJ2-3; perhaps TRBD2 as D (6 bases). CDR1 LNHNV and CDR2 YYDKDF come from the germline V gene (reference sequence). The CDR3 is 14 residues long. The V and J ends lost 0 bases and 3 bases respectively, with 7 bases between them.

This chain joins TRBV20-1 and TRBJ1-2, with TRBD1 matching 10 bases. V gave up 6 bases and J gave up 1 base; unmatched junction bases: 14. The CDR3 has 17 residues. Germline-derived CDR1 and CDR2 are DFQATT and SNEGSKA (reference sequence). CDR3: CSAPTGTGVGGNYGYTF. The CDR3, as DNA: TGCAGTGCACCTACCGGGACAGGGGTCGGGGGTAACTATGGCTACACCTTC.

The chain joins TRBV7-2 to TRBJ2-7; a possible D gene is TRBD2 (6 bases). Deletions cut 2 bases from V and 10 bases from J, with 15 bases between. The germline V gene has CDR1 SGHTA and CDR2 FQGNSA. The CDR3 runs to 13 residues. In DNA form, the CDR3 reads TGTGCCAGCAGCTTAAATGAAAGGGCGGGACAGTACTTC. Protein product: CASSLNERAGQYF.

This clonotype appeared a few times. The chain couples TRBV12-3 or TRBV12-4 to TRBJ2-2, with 8 bases fitting TRBD2. V dropped 2 bases and J dropped 7; count of bases not matched to a gene: 6. This CDR3 has 15 residues. CDR3 DNA: TGTGCCAGCAGTTTATTTCGGGAGGGTGTCGGGGAGCTGTTTTTT. It is translated as CASSLFREGVGELFF.

There are a few counts of this clonotype. This chain connects TRBV6-5 to TRBJ2-7; TRBD2 matches at 8 bases. The germline gives CDR1 MNHEY, CDR2 SVGAGI. The CDR3 covers 14 residues. The junction had 8 bases not matched to a gene; V was cut back by 2 bases and J by 8 bases. DNA of the CDR3: TGTGCCAGCAGTTACGGTCGGGAGGGCCGAAAGCAGTACTTC. Protein product: CASSYGREGRKQYF.

Only a few counts were recorded for this clonotype. J is TRBJ1-5 and V is TRBV19, with TRBD1 matching over 7 bases. CDR3 length: 18 residues. J gave up 4 bases and V 9 bases, and 21 bases lay outside the gene matches. Per germline, CDR1 LNHDA and CDR2 SQIVND (reference sequence). CDR3 loop: CASRQLLYAGQTNQPQHF. The CDR3, as DNA: TGTGCCAGCAGACAGCTGCTCTACGCGGGACAGACGAATCAGCCCCAGCATTTT.

This clonotype was seen at least ten times. The CDR3 DNA reads TGTGCCAGCTCAACAAACCCGGGACCCCGAGGAGATACGCAGTATTTT. Protein sequence: CASSTNPGPRGDTQYF. The chain carries TRBV7-2 and TRBJ2-3, with D perhaps matching TRBD1 or TRBD2 (5 bases each). The germline gives CDR1 SGHTA, CDR2 FQGNSA. The CDR3 extends over 16 amino acids. Trimming removed 8 bases at V and 5 bases at J, with 23 bases between.

The chain employs TRBV2 and TRBJ2-3; tentative D call: TRBD2 (6 bases). The V end was cut by 10 bases, the J end by 3 bases, with 17 bases between. The CDR3 spans 14 residues. The V gene's germline CDR1 is SNHLY and CDR2 FYNNEI. The CDR3 here is CATALASVTDTQYF. The CDR3, as DNA: TGTGCCACCGCACTAGCTTCAGTAACAGATACGCAGTATTTT.

This clonotype was counted between two and nine times. The gene calls are TRBV11-2 and TRBJ2-1; the D is unclear. CDR1 and CDR2 from the germline V gene are SGHAT and FQNNGV. There are 14 residues in the CDR3. The germline V and J ends were trimmed by 0 bases and 9 bases, with 12 bases remaining between them. CDR3 in amino acids: CASSLDPGVPEQFF. In DNA, the CDR3 is TGTGCCAGCAGCTTAGATCCGGGCGTGCCTGAGCAGTTCTTC.